This entry is about one T cell receptor beta chain. This clone has only one observation. Its recognized antigen is unknown. No base quality values were provided; no much bigger clone lies one nucleotide off. The sample belongs to a study of OX40 agonist ivuxolimab in advanced cancers. Looking at the study overall: Ivuxolimab, which targeted the costimulatory receptor OX40 (CD134), was an agonistic, fully human IgG2 monoclonal antibody. Patients were allowed to have had prior anti-PD-1, anti-PD-L1 or anti-CTLA-4 therapy, and 40% to 45% of the dose-escalation patients had been treated with checkpoint inhibitors. Among the roughly 50 dose-escalation patients, around 19 had hepatocellular carcinoma, some 15 melanoma, 9 renal cell carcinoma and 9 head and neck cancer. Intravenous ivuxolimab was administered to patients every 2 weeks at six dose levels: 0.01, 0.1, 0.3, 1.5, 3 and 10 mg/kg. The monotherapy dose-escalation portion (N ≈ 56 patients) of the phase I ivuxolimab trial is reported in the paper. A male proportion of around 83% and a mean age of about 60 years, ranging from 23 to 79, were recorded for the dose-escalation cohort. Partial responses occurred in three dose-escalation patients: two with cutaneous melanoma and one with hepatocellular carcinoma. The point of sequencing TCRbeta in the periphery was to test whether ivuxolimab changed TCR sequence diversity and drove clonal T-cell expansion. Beyond this particular receptor, the publication reports: Low levels of normalized T-cell clonal expansion were also seen in some patients who did not respond. In the 0.1-3.0 mg/kg groups, partial responders had among the lowest normalized peripheral clonal expansion, particularly in CD8+ T cells. Which antigens the clonally expanded peripheral T cells were specific for was not determined. After ivuxolimab, more expanded clones were found on average in CD8+ T cells than in CD4+ T cells. Clonal expansion of both CD4+ and CD8+ blood T cells was observed from baseline to week 6 at doses 0.1 to 3.0 mg/kg.

Patients with autoimmune disease history or receiving systemic immunosuppression were excluded from the trial. Peripheral blood for TCR sequencing was collected from all dose cohorts at baseline, on cycle 4 day 1, and on cycle 7 day 1. Samples were obtained from an open-label, multicenter, first-in-human phase I dose-escalation trial of ivuxolimab. Adults with locally advanced or metastatic melanoma, renal cell, hepatocellular, or head and neck squamous cell carcinoma were enrolled in the trial. Before TCR sequencing, CD4+ and CD8+ T cells were separately sorted from peripheral blood. Genomic DNA was isolated from the sorted cells so that the TCRbeta CDR3 region could be sequenced. The immunoSEQ Assay was used to sequence the TCRbeta CDR3 regions. TCRdb took over this immuneACCESS table, retaining in-frame rearrangements with V and J assigned. Such tables are incomplete; in checked studies, under half of the missing clones stem from an unresolved V gene, and the remainder is unexplained. The sample table records about 42,000 clones; about 82% of these occur just once. The ten largest make up around a fifth of the sample.

The germline V gene (reference sequence) provides CDR1 SSHAT and CDR2 FNYEAQ. The CDR3 contains 16 residues, cysteine and phenylalanine counted. The only DNA kept is the CDR3, 48 bases in frame from the first base. Between the V and J ends, shortened by 5 bases and 0 bases respectively, the junction contains 13 bases. The chain links TRBV7-7 with TRBJ2-2; the D region possibly corresponds to TRBD2 (6 bases align). The receptor's source is an adult with an advanced solid tumor such as melanoma, head and neck, liver or kidney cancer. The material was CD4+ or CD8+ T cells sorted from blood, obtained in a trial of the OX40 agonist ivuxolimab. The DNA is TGTGCCAGCAGCATCCTAGCGACAGCGAACACCGGGGAGCTGTTTTTT. It specifies CASSILATANTGELFF.